Only a few counts were recorded for the clone carrying this T cell receptor (beta chain). The antigen is not known. The data were obtained in a study of T cell repertoires in cytomegalovirus infection. Each CDR3 protein is one row after TCRdb ran MiXCR on the reads. The table lists roughly 320,000 distinct CDR3 sequences, 9% to 9.5% of them singletons. Germline-derived CDR1 and CDR2 are DFQATT and SNEGSKA (reference sequence). V dropped 6 bases and J dropped 4; count of bases not matched to a gene: 6. This CDR3 is built from 13 residues. Study observations and caveats: Ex vivo, HLA-C-restricted CMV-specific TCR beta clonotypes prevailed over the rest of the response.

This rearrangement joins TRBV20-1 to TRBJ2-7, with TRBD2 identical over 10 bases. The clonotype comes from a human donor in good health (CMV status not recorded). Some clones in this sample may be carry-over from other donors' samples. Sequencing was done on a sample of PBMCs. DNA of the CDR3: TGCAGTGCGGCCGGGACTAGCGATTACGAGCAGTACTTC. Protein: CSAAGTSDYEQYF.